This entry lists 4 T cell receptor beta chains sequenced from one sample in a study of cytomegalovirus exposure and HLA in healthy donors. In the PCR, 60 Vbeta and 13 Jbeta primers were used. Clones were sequenced by immunoSEQ multiplex PCR, and TCRdb holds only the in-frame ones, with some missing. The table includes over 150,000 clones, approximately 80% detected once. Sample: PBMCs. The receptors shown here come from a woman aged 40 to 55 in good health and CMV-seropositive.

V gene TRBV10-2 combines with J gene TRBJ2-3, with TRBD2 matching 9 bases. V trimming: 4 bases; J trimming: 3 bases; junction bases outside the gene matches: 8. Germline V lookup: CDR1 WSHSY, CDR2 SAAADI. This CDR3 has 16 residues. CDR3: CASSAGTSSRTDTQYF. The CDR3 DNA sequence: TGCGCCAGCAGTGCCGGGACTAGCTCGCGAACAGATACGCAGTATTTT.

The table lists this clone with a few counts. This chain links TRBV10-3 with TRBJ2-1; D perhaps matches TRBD1 (5 bases). CDR1 is ENHRY and CDR2 is SYGVKD in the germline V gene. V was trimmed by 8 bases and J by 9 bases, leaving 11 bases between them. The CDR3 loop spans 11 amino acids. The CDR3: CAIGAFGEQFF. The CDR3 DNA is TGTGCCATCGGGGCGTTCGGTGAGCAGTTCTTC.

The chain has TRBV5-4 and TRBJ2-3; 8 bases are shared with TRBD2. V lost 2 bases and J lost 3; bases outside the gene matches: 5. Germline V lookup: CDR1 SGHNT, CDR2 YYREEE (reference sequence). The CDR3 runs 15 residues. The CDR3 loop reads CASSLDGRATDTQYF. CDR3 coding DNA: TGTGCCAGCAGCTTAGACGGGAGGGCAACAGATACGCAGTATTTT. Complete variable domain (other parts from reference TRBV5-4 and TRBJ2-3): ETGVTQSPTHLIKTRGQQVTLRCSSQSGHNTVSWYQQALGQGPQFIFQYYREEENGRGNFPPRFSGLQFPNYSSELNVNALELDDSALYLCASSLDGRATDTQYFGPGTRLTVL.

This clone turned up a few times. The chain joins TRBV7-2 to TRBJ1-2; TRBD1 might be the D (5 bases). CDR1 SGHTA and CDR2 FQGNSA come from the germline V gene. V lost 4 bases and J lost 7, with 13 bases in between. The CDR3 runs to 13 residues. CDR3 region: CASSSGNSLGYTF. The CDR3 nucleotides read TGTGCCAGCAGCTCAGGGAACAGCCTTGGCTACACCTTC.